A selection of T cell receptor beta chains follows, all from one sample in a study of T-cell reconstitution after alpha-beta-depleted transplantation in children. Each CDR3 protein gets one entry after TCRdb re-called the PCR reads with MiXCR. The table lists 200,000 to 250,000 distinct CDR3 sequences, more than 10% of them singletons. The source was PBMCs from the stem cell graft donor, collected from the stem cell graft. The origin of the receptors is a human donor who donated a stem cell graft to a child with acute lymphoblastic leukemia. Both conserved end residues are part of each CDR3. The D gene is left open where the match is weak. Rows may omit the clone size; those that give it use once, few, many or a size class.

cdr3_length,d_call,j_call,v_call,clone_size,cdr3_nt,cdr3_aa
14,-,TRBJ2-7,TRBV7-8,-,TGTGCCAGCAGCTTAGAGGCTTGGGGAGTGGAGCAGTACTTC,CASSLEAWGVEQYF
16,TRBD1,TRBJ2-5,TRBV5-1,many,TGCGCCAGCAGCTCGCCCTTGGACAGGGGGCCTGAGACCCAGTACTTC,CASSSPLDRGPETQYF
13,-,TRBJ1-2,TRBV12-3/TRBV12-4,many,TGTGCCAGCAGTTTAAGGGGAACGGGTGGCTACACCTTC,CASSLRGTGGYTF
14,-,TRBJ2-7,TRBV5-4,-,TGTGCCAGCAGCTTGGACCAGAGTGTGGGCGAGCAGTACTTC,CASSLDQSVGEQYF
12,-,TRBJ1-2,TRBV29-1,many,TGCAGCGGCCGGTCGGGAGTCTATGGCTACACCTTC,CSGRSGVYGYTF
15,-,TRBJ2-3,TRBV7-9,many,TGTGCCAGCAGCCCAGGACAGTCTAGCACAGATACGCAGTATTTT,CASSPGQSSTDTQYF
16,-,TRBJ2-7,TRBV6-5,many,TGTGCCAGCAGTTACTCGAGGAGCGTTACCTCCTACGAGCAGTACTTC,CASSYSRSVTSYEQYF
13,-,TRBJ2-3,TRBV28,many,TGTGCCAGCAGTTTTCGACGGACAGATACGCAGTATTTT,CASSFRRTDTQYF
14,TRBD1,TRBJ2-5,TRBV28,many,TGTGCCAGCAGTTCGGGACAGGTATTGGAGACCCAGTACTTC,CASSSGQVLETQYF
13,-,TRBJ2-7,TRBV28,many,TGTGCCAGCAGTTCCGGGCCGTTCTACGAGCAGTACTTC,CASSSGPFYEQYF
16,TRBD2,TRBJ2-7,TRBV27,many,TGTGCCAGCAGTGCGTACCTAGCGGGGGGTATCTACGAGCAGTACTTC,CASSAYLAGGIYEQYF
15,TRBD1,TRBJ1-2,TRBV7-9,many,TGTGCCAGCAGCTTAGATGGACAGGGGCTCTATGGCTACACCTTC,CASSLDGQGLYGYTF
14,TRBD1,TRBJ2-7,TRBV28,-,TGTGCCACCTACAAACAGGGGTCTCGGCACGAGCAGTACTTC,CATYKQGSRHEQYF
11,-,TRBJ2-7,TRBV10-3,few,TGTGCCATCGGCTTTGGCTACGAGCAGTACTTC,CAIGFGYEQYF
14,-,TRBJ1-4,TRBV10-3,many,TGTGCCATCAGACTCAGAGACCCGAATGAAAAACTGTTTTTT,CAIRLRDPNEKLFF